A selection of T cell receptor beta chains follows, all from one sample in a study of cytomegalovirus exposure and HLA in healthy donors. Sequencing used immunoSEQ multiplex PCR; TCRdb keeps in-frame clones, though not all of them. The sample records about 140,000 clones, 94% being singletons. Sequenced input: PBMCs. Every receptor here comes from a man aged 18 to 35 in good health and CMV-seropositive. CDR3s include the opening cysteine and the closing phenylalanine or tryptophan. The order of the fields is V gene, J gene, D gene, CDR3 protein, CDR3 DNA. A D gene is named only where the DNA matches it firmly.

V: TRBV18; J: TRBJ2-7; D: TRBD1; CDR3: CASSPGTGGYEQYF; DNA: TGTGCCAGCTCACCAGGGACAGGGGGCTACGAGCAGTACTTC
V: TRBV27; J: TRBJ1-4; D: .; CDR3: CASGQTENEKLFF; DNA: TGTGCCAGCGGCCAGACAGAAAATGAAAAACTGTTTTTT
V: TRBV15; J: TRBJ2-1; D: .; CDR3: CATSRDFYNEQFF; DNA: TGTGCCACCAGCAGAGACTTTTACAATGAGCAGTTCTTC
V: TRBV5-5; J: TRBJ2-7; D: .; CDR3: CASSLVRWSYEQYF; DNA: TGTGCCAGCAGCTTGGTGCGGTGGTCCTACGAGCAGTACTTC
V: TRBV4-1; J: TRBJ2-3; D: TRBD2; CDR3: CASSQRASGTLADTQYF; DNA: TGCGCCAGCAGCCAGAGGGCTAGCGGGACCCTAGCGGATACGCAGTATTTT
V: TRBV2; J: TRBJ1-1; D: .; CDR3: CASLRQLNTEAFF; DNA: TGTGCCAGCCTCCGACAGCTGAACACTGAAGCTTTCTTT
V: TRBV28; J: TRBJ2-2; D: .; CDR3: CASSFSGNTGELFF; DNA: TGTGCCAGCAGTTTTTCGGGGAACACCGGGGAGCTGTTTTTT
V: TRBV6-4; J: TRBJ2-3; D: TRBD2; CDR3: CASSPSGTSGRHADTQYF; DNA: TGTGCCAGCAGTCCTTCCGGGACTAGCGGGAGGCACGCAGATACGCAGTATTTT
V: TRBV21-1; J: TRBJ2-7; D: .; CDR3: CASSTRRESLYEQYF; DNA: TGTGCCAGCAGCACCCGGAGGGAGTCTCTCTACGAGCAGTACTTC
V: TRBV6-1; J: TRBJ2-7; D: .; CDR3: CASSVRDWLTYEQYF; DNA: TGTGCCAGCAGTGTTCGGGACTGGTTAACCTACGAGCAGTACTTC